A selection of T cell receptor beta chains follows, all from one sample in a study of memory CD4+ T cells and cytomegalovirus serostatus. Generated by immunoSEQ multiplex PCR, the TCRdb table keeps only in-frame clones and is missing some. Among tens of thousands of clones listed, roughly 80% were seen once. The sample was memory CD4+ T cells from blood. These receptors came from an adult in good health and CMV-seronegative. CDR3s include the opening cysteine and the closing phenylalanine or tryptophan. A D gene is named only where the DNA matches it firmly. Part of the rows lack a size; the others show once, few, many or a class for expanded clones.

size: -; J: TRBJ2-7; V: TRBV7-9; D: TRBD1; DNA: TGTGCCAGCAGCTTGGACAGGGACACCTACGAGCAGTACTTC; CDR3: CASSLDRDTYEQYF
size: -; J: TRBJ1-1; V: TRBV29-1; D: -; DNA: TGCAGCGTTGAATTGGGGTTAGTAGCTTTCTTT; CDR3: CSVELGLVAFF
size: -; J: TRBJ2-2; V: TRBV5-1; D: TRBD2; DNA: TGCGCCATTCCCGAGGAACTAGCGACCTACACCGGGGAGCTGTTTTTT; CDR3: CAIPEELATYTGELFF
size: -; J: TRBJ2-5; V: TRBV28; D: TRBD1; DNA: TGTGCCAGCAGTTTGATTGGGACAGCAGAGATGGAGACCCAGTACTTC; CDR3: CASSLIGTAEMETQYF
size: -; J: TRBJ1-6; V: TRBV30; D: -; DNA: TGTGCCTGGAGGCAGGGGAGCAATAATTCACCCCTCCACTTT; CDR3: CAWRQGSNNSPLHF
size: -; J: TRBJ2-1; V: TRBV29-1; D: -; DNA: TGCAGCGTTGTATGGACCAATGAGCAGTTCTTC; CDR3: CSVVWTNEQFF
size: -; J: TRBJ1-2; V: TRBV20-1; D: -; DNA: TGCAGTTTGACAGGCTATGGCTACACCTTC; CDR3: CSLTGYGYTF
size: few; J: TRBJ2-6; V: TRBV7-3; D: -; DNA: TGTGCCAGCAGCTTGAAAAGCTCTGGGGCCAACGTCCTGACTTTC; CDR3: CASSLKSSGANVLTF
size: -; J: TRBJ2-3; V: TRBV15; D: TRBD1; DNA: TGTGCCACCAGCAGAGATCTGGGCCAGGGGGCCGTAGATACGCAGTATTTT; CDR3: CATSRDLGQGAVDTQYF
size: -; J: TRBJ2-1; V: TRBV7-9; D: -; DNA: TGTGCCAGCAGCTTGAGGGCGAGCTCCTACAATGAGCAGTTCTTC; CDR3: CASSLRASSYNEQFF
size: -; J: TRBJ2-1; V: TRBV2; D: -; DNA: TGTGCCAGCAGCGTTGATTTGGGAAATGAGCAGTTCTTC; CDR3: CASSVDLGNEQFF
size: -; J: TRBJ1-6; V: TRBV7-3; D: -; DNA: TGTGCCAGCAGCTTAATCCCAGTCTCGGGTGGTAATTCACCCCTCCACTTT; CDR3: CASSLIPVSGGNSPLHF
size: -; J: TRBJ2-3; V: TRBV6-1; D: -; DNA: TGTGCCAGCAGTGAATTAACAGCTAGCACAGATACGCAGTATTTT; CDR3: CASSELTASTDTQYF
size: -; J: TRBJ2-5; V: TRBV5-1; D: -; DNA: TGCGCCAGCTCTTCAGGGATCCAAGAGACCCAGTACTTC; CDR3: CASSSGIQETQYF
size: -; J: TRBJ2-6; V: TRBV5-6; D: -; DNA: TGTGCCAGCACCCCGAGCTCTGGGGCCAACGTCCTGACTTTC; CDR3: CASTPSSGANVLTF
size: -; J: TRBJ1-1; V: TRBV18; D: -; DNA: TGTGCCAGCTCACCAACAAAAATGAACACTGAAGCTTTCTTT; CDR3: CASSPTKMNTEAFF
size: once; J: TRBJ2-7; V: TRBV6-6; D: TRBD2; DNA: TGTGCCAGCAGTTTGCTCAGGGAGGGCGAGCAGTACTTC; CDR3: CASSLLREGEQYF
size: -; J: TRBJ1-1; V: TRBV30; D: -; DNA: TGTGCCTGGAATACAGGGATTCTGAACACTGAAGCTTTCTTT; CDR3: CAWNTGILNTEAFF
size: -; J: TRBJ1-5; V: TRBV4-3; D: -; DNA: TGCGCCAGCAGCCAAGTTCACAGCAATCAGCCCCAGCATTTT; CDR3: CASSQVHSNQPQHF
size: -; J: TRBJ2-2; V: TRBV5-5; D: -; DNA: TGTGCCAGCAAAATCGACCAAAGGACCCGCACCGGGGAGCTGTTTTTT; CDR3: CASKIDQRTRTGELFF
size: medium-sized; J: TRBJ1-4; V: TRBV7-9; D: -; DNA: TGTGCCAGCAGCTCTTGGGGGGGAGAAAAACTGTTTTTT; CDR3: CASSSWGGEKLFF
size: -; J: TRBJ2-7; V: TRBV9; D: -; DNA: TGTGCCAGCAGCGTAGGGACAAACTCCTACGAGCAGTACTTC; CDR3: CASSVGTNSYEQYF
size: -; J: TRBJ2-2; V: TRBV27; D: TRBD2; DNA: TGTGCCAGCAGTTTTCCCCCGGCGGGGGGGAACACCGGGGAGCTGTTTTTT; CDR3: CASSFPPAGGNTGELFF
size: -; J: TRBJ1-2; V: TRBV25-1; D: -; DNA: TGTGCCAGCCCCCATCCCCCAGGTACCCTTCGCTATGGCTACACCTTC; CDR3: CASPHPPGTLRYGYTF
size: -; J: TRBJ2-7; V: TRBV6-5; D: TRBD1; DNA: TGTGCCAGCAGTTACGGGTTAGCTACAGGGGGGTACGAGCAGTACTTC; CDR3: CASSYGLATGGYEQYF
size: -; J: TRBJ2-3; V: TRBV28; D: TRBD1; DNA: TGTGCCAGCAGATTCACAGGGACAGCAGATACGCAGTATTTT; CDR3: CASRFTGTADTQYF
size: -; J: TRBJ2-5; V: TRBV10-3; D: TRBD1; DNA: TGTGCCATCAGTGATTTACAGGGGCAAGAGACCCAGTACTTC; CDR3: CAISDLQGQETQYF
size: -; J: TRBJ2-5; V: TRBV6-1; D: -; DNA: TGTGCCAGCAGTGAAGGGTTAGGGGGAGGGACCCAGTACTTC; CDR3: CASSEGLGGGTQYF
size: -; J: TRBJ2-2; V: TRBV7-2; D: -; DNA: TGTGCCAGCAGCTTTTCCCCCACCGGGGAGCTGTTTTTT; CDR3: CASSFSPTGELFF
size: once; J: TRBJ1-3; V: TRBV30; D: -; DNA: TGTGCCTGGAGATTAACCTCAGTTGAGGTTGCTGGAAACACCATATATTTT; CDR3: CAWRLTSVEVAGNTIYF
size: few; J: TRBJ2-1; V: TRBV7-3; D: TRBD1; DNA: TGTGCCAGCAGCTTTGACAGGGGCCCTCACAATGAGCAGTTCTTC; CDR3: CASSFDRGPHNEQFF